This T cell receptor beta chain was identified in a study of blood T cell repertoires in COVID-19. Study background: Researchers got acute and convalescent COVID-19 samples from the United States, Italy and Spain. T cells, B-cell-depleted T cells, or PBMCs provided the cDNA or gDNA that served as material.

CDR1 is MNHEY and CDR2 is SVGAGI in the germline V gene. CDR3 length: 15 amino acids. Germline trimming cut 0 bases from V and 7 bases from J; bases unmatched to any gene: 0. Per the study methods: Estimation of nucleated cell counts was performed using reference gene primer amplification. The method was immunoSEQ multiplex PCR; TCRdb's version includes in-frame clones alone and lacks a portion of them. V, J and clone size are those of that table, while D and trimming were read from the DNA. The sample carries roughly 340,000 clones, about 90% recorded once. Details on this clone: The same CDR3 can be traced to other DNA sequences in this sample.

The sequenced material came from peripheral blood. This receptor was taken from a woman in her late teens or twenties who had recovered from COVID-19. The chain links TRBV6-5 to TRBJ1-6, with 10 nucleotides matching TRBD1. CDR3 sequence (DNA): TGTGCCAGCAGTTACTCGGGACAGGGGAATTCACCCCTCCACTTT. Encoded protein: CASSYSGQGNSPLHF.